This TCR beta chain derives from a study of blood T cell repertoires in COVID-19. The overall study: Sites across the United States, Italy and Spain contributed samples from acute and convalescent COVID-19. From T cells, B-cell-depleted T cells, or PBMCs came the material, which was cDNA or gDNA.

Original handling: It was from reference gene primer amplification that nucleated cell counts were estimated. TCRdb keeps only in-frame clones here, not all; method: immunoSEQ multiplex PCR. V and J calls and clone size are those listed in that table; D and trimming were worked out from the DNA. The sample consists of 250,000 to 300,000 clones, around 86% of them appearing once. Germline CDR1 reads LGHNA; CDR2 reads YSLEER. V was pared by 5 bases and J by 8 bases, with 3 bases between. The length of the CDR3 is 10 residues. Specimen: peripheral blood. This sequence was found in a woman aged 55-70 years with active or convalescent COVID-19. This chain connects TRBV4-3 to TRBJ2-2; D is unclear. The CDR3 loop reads CASSAGELFF. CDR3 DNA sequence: TGCGCCAGCAGCGCGGGGGAGCTGTTTTTT.